These T cell receptor beta chains were read from a single sample in a study of blood T cell repertoires in COVID-19. Generated by immunoSEQ multiplex PCR, the TCRdb table keeps only in-frame clones and is missing some. The sample carries 90,000 to 120,000 clones, 85% recorded once. The source material was peripheral blood. The receptors originated from a human donor in a cohort sampled during active COVID-19. The CDR3 runs from the conserved cysteine through the conserved F or W. Each record gives: clone size, D gene, V gene, J gene, CDR3 DNA, CDR3 protein. The D gene is left open where the match is weak. Clone size is given for some rows only: seen once, a few or many times, or a class if the clone is expanded.

>NA|NA|TRBV5-5|TRBJ2-7
TGTGCCAGCAGCTTGGATGGGGCTCCTTCCTACGAGCAGTACTTC
CASSLDGAPSYEQYF
>NA|NA|TRBV25-1|TRBJ1-6
TGTGCCAGCGGCTCCAGCTCCTATAATTCACCCCTCCACTTT
CASGSSSYNSPLHF
>NA|NA|TRBV9|TRBJ2-1
TGTGCCAGCAGCGTCGCCGGGACTGGAGCCAATGAGCAGTTCTTC
CASSVAGTGANEQFF
>NA|NA|TRBV6-6|TRBJ1-3
TGTGCCATCGGGTCTGGAAACACCATATATTTT
CAIGSGNTIYF
>few|TRBD2|TRBV10-3|TRBJ2-3
TGTGCCATCAGTGATGGTCGGCTAGCGGCCACAGATACGCAGTATTTT
CAISDGRLAATDTQYF
>NA|TRBD1|TRBV18|TRBJ1-1
TGTGCCAGCTCACCAGACAGGGGGGAAACTGAAGCTTTCTTT
CASSPDRGETEAFF
>NA|NA|TRBV28|TRBJ1-4
TGTGCCAGCAGTACCAGGGTGAAACTGTTTTTT
CASSTRVKLFF
>NA|NA|TRBV18|TRBJ1-2
TGTGCCAGCTCACCACCGGCAATCGGCAGGGTTAGCGGCTACACCTTC
CASSPPAIGRVSGYTF
>once|TRBD1|TRBV29-1|TRBJ2-5
TGCAGCGTTGCCAGGACAGGGCTGGGAGAGACCCAGTACTTC
CSVARTGLGETQYF
>NA|NA|TRBV7-6|TRBJ1-2
TGTGCCAGCAGCTTGGGAGCCTACACGGGCTACACCTTC
CASSLGAYTGYTF
>NA|TRBD2|TRBV6-2/TRBV6-3|TRBJ2-1
TGTGCCAGCAGTTACGGGACTAGCGGGGGCACTGAGCAGTTCTTC
CASSYGTSGGTEQFF
>once|NA|TRBV2|TRBJ1-6
TGTGCCACGAGGACAGAGTCGAATTCACCCCTCCACTTT
CATRTESNSPLHF
>NA|TRBD2|TRBV19|TRBJ2-2
TGTGCCAGTAGGAATGAAGCGGGAGGGGGCACCGGGGAGCTGTTTTTT
CASRNEAGGGTGELFF
>NA|NA|TRBV28|TRBJ1-5
TGTGCCAGCAGACAAACAGGGCCAAATCAGCCCCAGCATTTT
CASRQTGPNQPQHF
>NA|TRBD2|TRBV5-1|TRBJ2-7
TGCGCCAGCAGCCCATCACTAGCGGGGGGGGCCTACGAGCAGTACTTC
CASSPSLAGGAYEQYF
>NA|TRBD1|TRBV2|TRBJ1-4
TGTGCCAGCAGTGATTGGGCAGGGGGGGAAAAACTGTTTTTT
CASSDWAGGEKLFF
>NA|NA|TRBV12-5|TRBJ2-7
TGTGCTAGCGACCCGGTGGGCACCTACGAGCAGTACTTC
CASDPVGTYEQYF
>NA|NA|TRBV10-3|TRBJ2-3
TGTGCCATCAGTGACCGGCGGGGGCGCACAGATACGCAGTATTTT
CAISDRRGRTDTQYF
>NA|TRBD1|TRBV6-5|TRBJ2-7
TGTGCCAGCAGTCTTTACTACGGACAGGCCTACGAGCAGTACTTC
CASSLYYGQAYEQYF
>NA|TRBD1|TRBV28|TRBJ1-1
TGTGCCAGCAGTCCAGGGGGTTTGAACACTGAAGCTTTCTTT
CASSPGGLNTEAFF
>NA|NA|TRBV27|TRBJ1-2
TGTGCCAGCAGTCGACCGGGGTCTTGGGGCTACACCTTC
CASSRPGSWGYTF
>NA|NA|TRBV4-1|TRBJ2-5
TGCGCCAGCAGCCAAGTAGCCAGGGCTCGCGAAGAGACCCAGTACTTC
CASSQVARAREETQYF
>few|TRBD1|TRBV4-1|TRBJ2-7
TGCGCCAGCAGCCCGGGACAGGGCCGCTACGAGCAGTACTTC
CASSPGQGRYEQYF
>NA|TRBD1|TRBV28|TRBJ2-7
TGTGCCAGCAGTACACGGACAGGACGGTATACCTACGAGCAGTACTTC
CASSTRTGRYTYEQYF
>NA|NA|TRBV6-5|TRBJ2-2
TGTGCCAGCAGGCCCGCACAGGCCACCGGGGAGCTGTTTTTT
CASRPAQATGELFF
>NA|NA|TRBV5-1|TRBJ1-4
TGCGCCAGCAGCTTGGGACAAACTAATGAAAAACTGTTTTTT
CASSLGQTNEKLFF
>NA|TRBD1|TRBV7-3|TRBJ2-7
TGTGCCAGCAGCCCGGTAGGGGGCGCGGCTTACGAGCAGTACTTC
CASSPVGGAAYEQYF
>NA|TRBD1|TRBV5-1|TRBJ1-1
TGCGCCAGCAGCGGAACCGGACAGGGGAGGGGGTACTCTGAAGCTTTCTTT
CASSGTGQGRGYSEAFF
>NA|TRBD1|TRBV11-1|TRBJ1-6
TGTGCCAGCAGCCCGAAGACAGGGACCTATAATTCACCCCTCCACTTT
CASSPKTGTYNSPLHF
>NA|NA|TRBV4-2|TRBJ2-3
TGTGCCAGCAGCCCAAAAGTAGGAGGAGATACGCAGTATTTT
CASSPKVGGDTQYF
>few|NA|TRBV7-9|TRBJ2-7
TGTGCCAGCACCCAGGTCGCAGGTGGGTCCTACGAGCAGTACTTC
CASTQVAGGSYEQYF
>once|TRBD2|TRBV3-1/TRBV3-2|TRBJ2-1
TGTGCCAGCAGCCCTGGGGGACTAGCGGGAGATGAGCAGTTCTTC
CASSPGGLAGDEQFF
>NA|NA|TRBV4-1|TRBJ2-5
TGCGCCAGCAGCCAGAGGGTTGGGGCAGGGGAAGAGACCCAGTACTTC
CASSQRVGAGEETQYF
>NA|NA|TRBV6-2/TRBV6-3|TRBJ1-2
TGTGCCAGCAGCCAGCACGTTGGTTATGGCTACACCTTC
CASSQHVGYGYTF
>NA|NA|TRBV7-9|TRBJ1-3
TGTGCCAGCAGCTTAGGGGCCGGAAACACCATATATTTT
CASSLGAGNTIYF
>NA|NA|TRBV7-9|TRBJ1-2
TGTGCCAGCAGCTCTGCCGGGAAACAGAACTATGGCTACACCTTC
CASSSAGKQNYGYTF
>NA|NA|TRBV28|TRBJ2-2
TGTGCCAGCAGCTACCCGAGTCGAGGGGAGCTGTTTTTT
CASSYPSRGELFF
>NA|TRBD1|TRBV4-1|TRBJ1-6
TGCGCCAGCAGCCCTGGACAGGGAAAAATAAAAGGTTCACCCCTCCACTTT
CASSPGQGKIKGSPLHF
>NA|TRBD1|TRBV9|TRBJ1-2
TGTGCCAGCAGCGTAGCTGAGACAGGGGGATTCTATGGCTACACCTTC
CASSVAETGGFYGYTF
>NA|TRBD1|TRBV19|TRBJ2-7
TGTGCCAGTAGTCTCGGGACAGGGACCTACGAGCAGTACTTC
CASSLGTGTYEQYF
>NA|NA|TRBV5-1|TRBJ1-1
TGCGCCAGCAGCTTGGAAGGGAGGAGGGACACTGAAGCTTTCTTT
CASSLEGRRDTEAFF
>few|NA|TRBV19|TRBJ1-1
TGTGCCAGTAGATACAGGGAGCCGAACACTGAAGCTTTCTTT
CASRYREPNTEAFF
>once|NA|TRBV6-2/TRBV6-3|TRBJ1-2
TGTGCCAGCAGTTACGGGGCACATGGCTACACCTTC
CASSYGAHGYTF
>NA|TRBD2|TRBV18|TRBJ2-2
TGTGCCAGCTCACCACCTCTAGCGGGGAACACCGGGGAGCTGTTTTTT
CASSPPLAGNTGELFF
>NA|TRBD2|TRBV3-1/TRBV3-2|TRBJ2-3
TGTGCCAGCAGCCAAGGGACTAGTCAGAATACGCAGTATTTT
CASSQGTSQNTQYF
>NA|TRBD1|TRBV5-8|TRBJ1-2
TGTGCCAGCACGCCGGGACAGGTCGAGGGTAACTATGGCTACACCTTC
CASTPGQVEGNYGYTF
>NA|TRBD1|TRBV7-6|TRBJ2-2
TGTGCCAGCAGCTTAGGTACAGGGGCCCTCACCGGGGAGCTGTTTTTT
CASSLGTGALTGELFF
>once|TRBD1|TRBV7-2|TRBJ2-1
TGTGCCAGCAGCCTGGACAGGGAGGCCTACAATGAGCAGTTCTTC
CASSLDREAYNEQFF